This T cell receptor beta chain was retrieved from a study of response to subunit inactivated influenza vaccine. Study findings and constraints: Researchers suggested that each seasonal influenza vaccination recruits few new T cells.

TCRdb re-called the RT-PCR reads with MiXCR, one entry per CDR3 protein. Counted here are over 750,000 distinct CDR3 sequences, around 21% occurring once; the ten biggest clones make up about 10%. A few counts support this clonotype. Its antigen is unknown. Germline V CDR1 and CDR2: ENHRY, SYGVKD. The V segment lost 8 bases and the J segment 2 bases; nucleotides outside the gene matches: 4. The CDR3 covers 13 residues. This sequence originates from a man aged 50 to 59 who received an inactivated influenza vaccine. The sample was PBMCs from blood, taken 5 days after vaccination. The chain recombines TRBV10-3 with TRBJ1-2, with 8 bases fitting TRBD1. Here the CDR3 reads CAIRGQGNYGYTF. CDR3 sequence (DNA): TGTGCCATCCGCGGACAGGGAAACTATGGCTACACCTTC.